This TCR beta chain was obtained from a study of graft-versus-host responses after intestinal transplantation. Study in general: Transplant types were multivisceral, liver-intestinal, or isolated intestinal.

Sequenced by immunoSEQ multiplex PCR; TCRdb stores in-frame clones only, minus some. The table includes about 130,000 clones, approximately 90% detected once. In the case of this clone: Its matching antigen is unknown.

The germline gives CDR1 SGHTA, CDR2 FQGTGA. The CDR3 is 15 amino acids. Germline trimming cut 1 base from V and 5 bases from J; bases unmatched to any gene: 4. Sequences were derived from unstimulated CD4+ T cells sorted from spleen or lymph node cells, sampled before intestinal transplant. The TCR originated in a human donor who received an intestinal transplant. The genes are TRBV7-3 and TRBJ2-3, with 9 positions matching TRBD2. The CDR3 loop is CASSLSGGAGDTQYF. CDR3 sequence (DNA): TGTGCCAGCAGCTTAAGCGGGGGGGCAGGAGATACGCAGTATTTT.